The T cell receptor beta chain under discussion was sequenced for a study of blood T cell repertoires in COVID-19. The wider study: From T cells, B-cell-depleted T cells, or PBMCs came the material, which was cDNA or gDNA.

The age range of participants was about 18 to 95 years, with residence in fewer than 25 US areas. In the study's own analysis: Estimation of nucleated cell counts was performed using reference gene primer amplification. Libraries were prepared by immunoSEQ multiplex PCR; TCRdb keeps only in-frame clonotypes and omits some of them. V and J calls and clone size are those listed in that table; D and trimming were worked out from the DNA. The profile shows 200,000 or so clones, approximately 88% of them singletons. This CDR3 comprises 14 residues. Germline V gene lookup returns CDR1 SGDLS and CDR2 YYNGEE. Trimming took 0 bases from V and 4 from J, leaving 10 bases between them.

The rearrangement links TRBV9 to TRBJ2-5, with a weak D call TRBD1 (5 bases). This sequence originates from a woman aged 18-35 years who had recovered from COVID-19. The sample taken for sequencing was PBMCs or T cells enriched from blood (not recorded which). The CDR3 protein is CASSVGPGRETQYF. CDR3 nucleotides: TGTGCCAGCAGCGTAGGTCCAGGGCGAGAGACCCAGTACTTC.